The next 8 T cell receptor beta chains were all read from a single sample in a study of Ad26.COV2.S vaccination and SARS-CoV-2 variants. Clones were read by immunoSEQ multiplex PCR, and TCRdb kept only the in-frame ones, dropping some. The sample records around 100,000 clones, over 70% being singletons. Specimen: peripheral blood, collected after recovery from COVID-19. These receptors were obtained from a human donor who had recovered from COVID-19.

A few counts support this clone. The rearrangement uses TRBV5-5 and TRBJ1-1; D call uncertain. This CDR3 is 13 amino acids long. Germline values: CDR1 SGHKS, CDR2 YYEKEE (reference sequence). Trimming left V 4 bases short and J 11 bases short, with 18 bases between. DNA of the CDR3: TGTGCCAGCAGCCTAGAAGGGAAGTCATGGGCTTTCTTT. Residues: CASSLEGKSWAFF. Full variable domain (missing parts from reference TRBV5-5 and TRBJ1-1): DAGVTQSPTHLIKTRGQQVTLRCSPISGHKSVSWYQQVLGQGPQFIFQYYEKEERGRGNFPDRFSARQFPNYSSELNVNALLLGDSALYLCASSLEGKSWAFFGQGTRLTVV.

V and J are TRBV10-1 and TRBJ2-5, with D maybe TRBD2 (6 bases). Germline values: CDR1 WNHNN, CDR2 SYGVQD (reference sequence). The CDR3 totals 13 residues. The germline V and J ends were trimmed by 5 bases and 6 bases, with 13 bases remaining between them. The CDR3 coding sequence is TGCGCCAGCAGTATGACTAGAACGAAGACCCAGTACTTC. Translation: CASSMTRTKTQYF.

CDR3 region: CASSPGRFFLNEQFF. The CDR3 nucleotides are TGTGCCAGCAGCCCCGGACGGTTTTTCTTGAATGAGCAGTTCTTC. The chain employs TRBV6-6 and TRBJ2-1; D is unclear. The CDR3 is made up of 15 amino acids. Trimming shortened V by 6 bases and J by 7 bases, and 19 bases separated the two germline ends. Germline V gives CDR1 MNHNY, CDR2 SVGAGI (reference sequence).

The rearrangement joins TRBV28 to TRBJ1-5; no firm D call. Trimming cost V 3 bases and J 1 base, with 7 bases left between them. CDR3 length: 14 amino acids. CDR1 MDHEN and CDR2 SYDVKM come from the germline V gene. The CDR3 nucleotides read TGTGCCAGCAGTTTGAGAGGGAGCAATCAGCCCCAGCATTTT. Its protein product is CASSLRGSNQPQHF.

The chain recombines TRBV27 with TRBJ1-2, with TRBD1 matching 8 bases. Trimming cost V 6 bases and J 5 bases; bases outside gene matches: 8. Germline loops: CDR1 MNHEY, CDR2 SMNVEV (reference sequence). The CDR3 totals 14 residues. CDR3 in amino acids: CASRAGGFIYGYTF. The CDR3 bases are TGTGCCAGCAGAGCAGGGGGCTTCATATATGGCTACACCTTC.

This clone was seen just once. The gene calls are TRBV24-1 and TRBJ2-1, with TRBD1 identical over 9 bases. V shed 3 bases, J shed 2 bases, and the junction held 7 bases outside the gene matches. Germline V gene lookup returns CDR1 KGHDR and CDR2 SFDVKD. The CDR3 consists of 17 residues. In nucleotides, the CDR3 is TGTGCCACCAGTGATAGGGGACAGGGTTTACCCTACAATGAGCAGTTCTTC. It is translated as CATSDRGQGLPYNEQFF.

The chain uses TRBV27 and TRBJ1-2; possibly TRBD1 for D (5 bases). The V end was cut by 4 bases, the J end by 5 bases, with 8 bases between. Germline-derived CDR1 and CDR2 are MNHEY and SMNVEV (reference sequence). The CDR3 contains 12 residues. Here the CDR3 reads CASSSGIYGYTF. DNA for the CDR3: TGTGCCAGCAGTTCAGGGATATATGGCTACACCTTC.

The CDR3 DNA sequence: TGTGCCAGCAGCCCCACCGGGACGGTCTCCTACGAGCAGTACTTC. Protein product: CASSPTGTVSYEQYF. The chain carries TRBV9 and TRBJ2-7; possibly TRBD1 or TRBD2 for D (5 bases each). This CDR3 has 15 residues. Trimming shortened V by 4 bases and J by 0 bases, and 14 bases separated the two germline ends. CDR1 and CDR2 from the germline V gene are SGDLS and YYNGEE.